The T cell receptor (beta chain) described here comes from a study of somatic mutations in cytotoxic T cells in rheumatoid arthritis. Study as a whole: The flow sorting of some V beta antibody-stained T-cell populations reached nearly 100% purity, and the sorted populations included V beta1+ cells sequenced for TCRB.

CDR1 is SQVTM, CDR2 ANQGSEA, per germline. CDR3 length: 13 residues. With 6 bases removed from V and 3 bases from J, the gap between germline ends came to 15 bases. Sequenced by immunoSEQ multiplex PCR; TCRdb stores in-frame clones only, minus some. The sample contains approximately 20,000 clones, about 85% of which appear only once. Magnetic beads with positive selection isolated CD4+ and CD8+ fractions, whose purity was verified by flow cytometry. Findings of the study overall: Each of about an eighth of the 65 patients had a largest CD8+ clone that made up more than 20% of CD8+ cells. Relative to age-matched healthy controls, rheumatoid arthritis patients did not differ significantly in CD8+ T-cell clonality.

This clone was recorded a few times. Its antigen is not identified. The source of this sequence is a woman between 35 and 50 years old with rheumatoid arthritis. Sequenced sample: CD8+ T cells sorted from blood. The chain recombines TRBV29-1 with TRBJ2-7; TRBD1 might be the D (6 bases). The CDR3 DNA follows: TGCAGCGTCTCCGGGACATTCATCTACGAGCAGTACTTC. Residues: CSVSGTFIYEQYF.